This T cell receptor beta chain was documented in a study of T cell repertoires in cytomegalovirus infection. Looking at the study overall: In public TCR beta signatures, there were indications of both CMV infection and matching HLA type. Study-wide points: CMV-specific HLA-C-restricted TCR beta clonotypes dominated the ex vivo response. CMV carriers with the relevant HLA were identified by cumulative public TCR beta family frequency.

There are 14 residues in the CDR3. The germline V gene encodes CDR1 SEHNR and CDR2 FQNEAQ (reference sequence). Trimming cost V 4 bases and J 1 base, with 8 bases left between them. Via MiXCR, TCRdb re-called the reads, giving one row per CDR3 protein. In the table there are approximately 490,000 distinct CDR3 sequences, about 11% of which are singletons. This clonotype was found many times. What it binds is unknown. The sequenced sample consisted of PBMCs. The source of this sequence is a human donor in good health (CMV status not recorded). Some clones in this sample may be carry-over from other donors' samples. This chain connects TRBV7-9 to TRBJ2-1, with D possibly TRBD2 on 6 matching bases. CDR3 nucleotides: TGTGCCAGCAGCTCTAGCGTTTCCTACAATGAGCAGTTCTTC. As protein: CASSSSVSYNEQFF. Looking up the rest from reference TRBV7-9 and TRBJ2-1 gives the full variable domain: DTGVSQNPRHKITKRGQNVTFRCDPISEHNRLYWYRQTLGQGPEFLTYFQNEAQLEKSRLLSDRFSAERPKGSFSTLEIQRTEQGDSAMYLCASSSSVSYNEQFFGPGTRLTVL.